The 25 T cell receptor beta chains reported below all come from one sample, sequenced in a study of siplizumab effects on memory and regulatory T cells. Clones were read by immunoSEQ multiplex PCR, and TCRdb kept only the in-frame ones, dropping some. This table has about 87,000 clones, just under 90% appearing once. Sequenced material: CD4+ T cells sorted from blood. Source of these receptors: a human donor in good health.

The chain uses TRBV6-6 and TRBJ1-1, with D possibly being TRBD1 (6 bases). Germline values: CDR1 MNHNY, CDR2 SVGAGI (reference sequence). The CDR3 covers 14 residues. The V end was cut by 5 bases, the J end by 1 base, with 11 bases between. The CDR3 sequence is CASSDRTENTEAFF. CDR3 DNA: TGTGCCAGCAGTGATAGGACAGAGAACACTGAAGCTTTCTTT.

The chain employs TRBV5-1 and TRBJ2-2; D is perhaps TRBD2 (5 bases). The length of the CDR3 is 13 residues. The germline V gene encodes CDR1 SGHRS and CDR2 YFSETQ. The V gene lost 5 bases and the J gene lost 6 bases, with 11 bases spanning the gap. The CDR3 DNA is TGCGCCAGCAGGGAGGCGGTAGCCGGGGAGCTGTTTTTT. This gives the protein CASREAVAGELFF. Supplemented by reference TRBV5-1 and TRBJ2-2, the full variable domain reads KAGVTQTPRYLIKTRGQQVTLSCSPISGHRSVSWYQQTPGQGLQFLFEYFSETQRNKGNFPGRFSGRQFSNSRSEMNVSTLELGDSALYLCASREAVAGELFFGEGSRLTVL.

This chain links TRBV21-1 with TRBJ1-5. TRBV21-1 is flagged as a pseudogene. The CDR3 totals 15 residues. CDR3 DNA: TGTGCCAGCAGCACCTGCACCGGCTCGTCTCGGCCCCAGCATTTT. Translated: CASSTCTGSSRPQHF.

The gene calls are TRBV9 and TRBJ2-7; tentatively, D is TRBD1 or TRBD2 (5 bases each). The CDR3 totals 15 residues. V shed 4 bases and J shed 2 bases, with 16 bases lying between them. Germline CDR1 is SGDLS and CDR2 is YYNGEE. CDR3 residues: CASSTGPTATYEQYF. The DNA for the CDR3 is TGTGCCAGCAGCACGGGACCGACGGCCACCTACGAGCAGTACTTC.

The CDR3 coding sequence is TGTGCCAGCAGCCGCGCAGGCTACGAGCAGTACTTC. Amino acid sequence: CASSRAGYEQYF. V is TRBV6-6 and J is TRBJ2-7; no definite D call. The CDR3 extends over 12 amino acids. The germline V gene encodes CDR1 MNHNY and CDR2 SVGAGI (reference sequence). The V gene lost 6 bases and the J gene lost 3 bases, with 9 bases spanning the gap.

The V call is TRBV4-3, the J call TRBJ2-1; 10 nucleotides match TRBD1. The CDR3 spans 15 residues. In germline, CDR1 is LGHNA, CDR2 YSLEER. Trimming took 4 bases from V and 8 from J; bases not matched to a gene: 8. In DNA, the CDR3 is TGCGCCAGCAGCCGGTCCGGGACAGGGGAGGATGAGCAGTTCTTC. Protein sequence: CASSRSGTGEDEQFF.

The chain joins TRBV7-2 to TRBJ2-5; 7 bases match TRBD2. Trimming removed 2 bases from V and 1 base from J; junction bases left unmatched: 1. Germline V gene data show CDR1 as SGHTA and CDR2 as FQGNSA. The CDR3 runs 14 residues. CDR3 protein: CASSLLAAQETQYF. In DNA form, the CDR3 reads TGTGCCAGCAGCTTACTAGCGGCCCAAGAGACCCAGTACTTC.

The J gene is TRBJ1-1, the V gene TRBV19, with 7 nucleotides matching TRBD1. The CDR3 has 14 amino acids. The germline V gene has CDR1 LNHDA and CDR2 SQIVND (reference sequence). V was pared by 5 bases and J by 0 bases, with 3 bases of the junction left unmatched. Here the CDR3 DNA reads TGTGCCAGTAGTGCCGGGACAGTGAACACTGAAGCTTTCTTT. Its protein is CASSAGTVNTEAFF.

The V and J genes are TRBV18 and TRBJ1-2; D is possibly TRBD1 (5 bases). The V gene lost 6 bases and the J gene lost 8 bases, with 22 bases spanning the gap. There are 15 residues in the CDR3. Germline V gene sequence: CDR1 KGHSH, CDR2 LQKENI. The CDR3 region has the DNA TGTGCCAGCTCCCTCACCAGGTTACAGGCTGAGGGCTACACCTTC. It translates to CASSLTRLQAEGYTF.

This chain connects TRBV4-1 to TRBJ2-3; D gene unclear. The CDR3 runs 14 residues. Germline V gene data show CDR1 as MGHRA and CDR2 as YSYEKL. Trimming shortened V by 1 base and J by 7 bases, and 12 bases separated the two germline ends. CDR3 protein: CASSQVGKRHTQYF. The CDR3 nucleotides read TGCGCCAGCAGCCAAGTTGGGAAGAGGCATACGCAGTATTTT.

The chain joins TRBV7-8 to TRBJ2-1; D perhaps matches TRBD1 (5 bases). CDR1 is SGHVS and CDR2 is FQNEAQ in the germline V gene. This CDR3 spans 15 amino acids. Trimming shortened V by 1 base and J by 1 base, and 8 bases separated the two germline ends. The CDR3 sequence: CASSLEQVSYNEQFF. CDR3 coding DNA: TGTGCCAGCAGCTTAGAACAGGTATCCTACAATGAGCAGTTCTTC.

V and J are TRBV4-3 and TRBJ2-7; D is tentatively TRBD1 or TRBD2 (5 bases each). Germline V gene lookup returns CDR1 LGHNA and CDR2 YSLEER. The germline V and J ends were trimmed by 4 bases and 3 bases, with 13 bases remaining between them. This CDR3 contains 14 residues. CDR3 protein: CASSPGTALYEQYF. As DNA, the CDR3 is TGCGCCAGCAGCCCGGGGACGGCACTCTACGAGCAGTACTTC.

This rearrangement joins TRBV19 to TRBJ2-7; D remains unclear. Trimming took 4 bases from V and 4 from J, leaving 20 bases between them. Germline V gene sequence: CDR1 LNHDA, CDR2 SQIVND (reference sequence). The CDR3 runs 16 residues. In DNA form, the CDR3 reads TGTGCCAGTAGTACGCACCCTGCCCGGAATGTTTACGAGCAGTACTTC. Protein sequence: CASSTHPARNVYEQYF.

The chain joins TRBV30 to TRBJ2-2; TRBD2 matches 13 bases. Per germline, CDR1 GTSNPN and CDR2 SVGIG (reference sequence). Losses at the gene ends were 1 base for V and 4 bases for J; bases not matched to a gene: 6. CDR3 length: 17 amino acids. CDR3 sequence: CAWSAPGLAGPTGELFF. The CDR3 DNA reads as TGTGCCTGGAGTGCCCCGGGACTAGCGGGACCCACCGGGGAGCTGTTTTTT.

The chain couples TRBV19 to TRBJ2-5, with D perhaps matching TRBD2 (5 bases). V shed 4 bases and J shed 6 bases, with 9 bases lying between them. The CDR3 extends over 12 amino acids. Germline V gene lookup returns CDR1 LNHDA and CDR2 SQIVND (reference sequence). CDR3 residues: CASSRRGKTQYF. CDR3 DNA sequence: TGTGCCAGTAGTAGGCGAGGGAAGACCCAGTACTTC. The full variable domain, in which reference TRBV19 and TRBJ2-5 provide the parts outside the CDR3, is DGGITQSPKYLFRKEGQNVTLSCEQNLNHDAMYWYRQDPGQGLRLIYYSQIVNDFQKGDIAEGYSVSREKKESFPLTVTSAQKNPTAFYLCASSRRGKTQYFGPGTRLLVL.

The J gene is TRBJ2-3, the V gene TRBV7-2; TRBD2 matches 7 bases. CDR3 length equals 16 residues. Losses at the gene ends were 1 base for V and 5 bases for J; bases not matched to a gene: 9. Germline V gene sequence: CDR1 SGHTA, CDR2 FQGNSA. The CDR3 sequence: CASSLVGSTGGDTQYF. CDR3 DNA: TGTGCCAGCAGCTTAGTAGGCTCAACGGGGGGAGATACGCAGTATTTT.

The chain combines TRBV9 with TRBJ2-1; 10 bases fit TRBD1. This CDR3 has 14 residues. Trimming took 2 bases from V and 8 from J; bases not matched to a gene: 4. In germline, CDR1 is SGDLS, CDR2 YYNGEE. The CDR3 coding sequence is TGTGCCAGCAGCGTGACCGGGACAGGGGATGAGCAGTTCTTC. Protein sequence: CASSVTGTGDEQFF.

The sample holds one count of this clone. The chain uses TRBV7-3 and TRBJ1-1, with D hard to call. The CDR3 totals 14 residues. Trimming took off 5 bases at V and 3 bases at J, with 13 bases between the two ends. Germline V gives CDR1 SGHTA, CDR2 FQGTGA. Here the CDR3 DNA reads TGTGCCAGCAGCCCTGGTGGGCCCGACACTGAAGCTTTCTTT. Its translation: CASSPGGPDTEAFF. Variable domain in full (rest from reference TRBV7-3 and TRBJ1-1): GAGVSQTPSNKVTEKGKYVELRCDPISGHTALYWYRQSLGQGPEFLIYFQGTGAADDSGLPNDRFFAVRPEGSVSTLKIQRTERGDSAVYLCASSPGGPDTEAFFGQGTRLTVV.

J is TRBJ2-6 and V is TRBV5-6; TRBD2 agrees at 7 bases. The CDR3 runs to 15 residues. Looked up from germline, CDR1 is SGHDT and CDR2 is YYEEEE. Trimming removed 1 base from V and 2 bases from J; junction bases left unmatched: 0. CDR3 nucleotide sequence: TGTGCCAGCAGCTTGCGGGGGGCTGGGGCCAACGTCCTGACTTTC. Its protein product is CASSLRGAGANVLTF.

The genes are TRBV18 and TRBJ2-2; D could derive from TRBD1 or TRBD2 (6 bases each). This CDR3 is built from 17 residues. V was pared by 2 bases and J by 0 bases, with 13 bases between. The germline V gene encodes CDR1 KGHSH and CDR2 LQKENI. CDR3 residues: CASSPRGVQANTGELFF. The DNA of the CDR3 is TGTGCCAGCTCACCAAGGGGGGTACAAGCGAACACCGGGGAGCTGTTTTTT.

This chain joins TRBV5-6 and TRBJ2-7, with D possibly matching TRBD2 (7 bases). Trimming took 1 base from V and 6 from J, leaving 14 bases between them. The CDR3 is made up of 14 amino acids. The germline gives CDR1 SGHDT, CDR2 YYEEEE. CDR3 DNA: TGTGCCAGCAGCTTGCACGGGGGGCGCAGCGAGCAGTACTTC. It specifies CASSLHGGRSEQYF.

J is TRBJ1-5 and V is TRBV6-1; D is unresolved. This CDR3 comprises 15 residues. V lost 2 bases, J lost 2 bases, and 10 bases lay in between. Looked up from germline, CDR1 is MNHNS and CDR2 is SASEGT. CDR3 residues: CASSEFWAGNQPQHF. The CDR3, as DNA: TGTGCCAGCAGTGAATTTTGGGCAGGCAATCAGCCCCAGCATTTT.

The sample holds one count of this clone. This chain joins TRBV18 and TRBJ2-1, with 11 bases matching TRBD2. CDR3 length: 16 residues. The V gene's germline CDR1 is KGHSH and CDR2 LQKENI. J lost 0 bases, V lost 5 bases, and 3 bases had no gene match. Here the CDR3 reads CASSVTSGSSYNEQFF. In DNA form, the CDR3 reads TGTGCCAGCTCAGTCACTAGCGGGAGCTCCTACAATGAGCAGTTCTTC. Together with reference TRBV18 and TRBJ2-1, the CDR3 gives the full variable domain: NAGVMQNPRHLVRRRGQEARLRCSPMKGHSHVYWYRQLPEEGLKFMVYLQKENIIDESGMPKERFSAEFPKEGPSILRIQQVVRGDSAAYFCASSVTSGSSYNEQFFGPGTRLTVL.

The sample holds one count of this clone. The rearrangement links TRBV9 to TRBJ2-7, with 10 bases aligning to TRBD2. This CDR3 comprises 15 residues. Germline CDR1 SGDLS, CDR2 YYNGEE. V lost 3 bases, J lost 4 bases, and 7 bases stayed unmatched. The CDR3 sequence: CASSGGASGSYEQYF. CDR3 in DNA: TGTGCCAGCAGCGGCGGCGCTAGCGGGAGTTACGAGCAGTACTTC.

This clone was picked up one time. The chain joins TRBV5-4 to TRBJ2-4; a possible D gene is TRBD1 (5 bases). This CDR3 has 14 residues. Germline V CDR1 and CDR2: SGHNT, YYREEE (reference sequence). Trimming stripped 4 bases from V and 9 bases from J, with 17 bases between. The CDR3 reads CASSPHRSNGIQYF. Written as DNA, the CDR3 is TGTGCCAGCAGCCCCCACAGGTCCAATGGCATTCAGTACTTC.